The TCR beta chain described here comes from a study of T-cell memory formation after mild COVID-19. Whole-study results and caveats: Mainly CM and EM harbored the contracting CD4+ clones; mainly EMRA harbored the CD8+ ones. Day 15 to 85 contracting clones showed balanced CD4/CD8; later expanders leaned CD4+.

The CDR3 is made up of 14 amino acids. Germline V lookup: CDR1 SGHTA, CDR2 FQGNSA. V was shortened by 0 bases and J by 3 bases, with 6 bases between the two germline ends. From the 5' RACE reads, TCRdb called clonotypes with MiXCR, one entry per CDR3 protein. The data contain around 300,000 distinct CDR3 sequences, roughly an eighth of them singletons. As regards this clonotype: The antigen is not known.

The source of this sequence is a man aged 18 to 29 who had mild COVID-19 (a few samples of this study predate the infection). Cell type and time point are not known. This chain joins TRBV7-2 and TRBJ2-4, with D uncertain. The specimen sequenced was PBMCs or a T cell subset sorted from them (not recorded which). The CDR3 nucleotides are TGTGCCAGCAGCTTAGCCGACGGCAAAAACATTCAGTACTTC. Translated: CASSLADGKNIQYF.